This T cell receptor (beta chain) was found in a study of cytomegalovirus exposure and HLA in healthy donors. Study-level results: Differences between HLA loci emerged in a later analysis of TCR association rates, with DRB1 most and HLA-C fewest. Links to common viral pathogens appeared, in a later analysis, for several of the most significant clusters.

As for this clone: The antigen is undetermined.

Primers: 60 Vbeta forward and 13 Jbeta reverse. The table came from immunoSEQ multiplex PCR; TCRdb's copy has only in-frame clones and leaves some out. The sample lists 100,000 to 150,000 clones, about two thirds occurring once. When sampled, the donors appeared nominally healthy, though they likely had unrecorded immune exposures. The V end was cut by 10 bases, the J end by 6 bases, with 19 bases between. Germline V gene data show CDR1 as MNHEY and CDR2 as SMNVEV (reference sequence). The CDR3 is 14 amino acids. This receptor was identified in a man in his sixties in good health and CMV-seropositive. Sequencing used PBMCs. The genes are TRBV27 and TRBJ1-5, with D uncertain. The CDR3 protein is CATSPVGPIQPQHF. The CDR3 bases are TGTGCCACCTCGCCAGTGGGCCCCATTCAGCCCCAGCATTTT.